This T cell receptor (beta chain) comes out of a study of CD8+ T cells in alopecia areata. For the study at large: By percentage of affected scalp area, the severity of treated patients was scored.

Regarding treatment: oral pan-JAK inhibitor, 5-10 mg twice daily. Investigators isolated RNA and reverse transcribed it into cDNA to act as the sequencing template. TCRdb's copy holds only in-frame clones and misses some; the assay was immunoSEQ multiplex PCR. The table includes 130,000 or so clones, about 59% detected once. V shed 4 bases and J shed 2 bases, with 18 bases lying between them. The CDR3 spans 16 residues. Germline loops: CDR1 SGHNT, CDR2 YYREEE (reference sequence). The V call is TRBV5-4, the J call TRBJ2-5, with D perhaps matching TRBD1 (6 bases). The material was CD4+ T cells sorted from blood, obtained at week 4, from a patient treated with tofacitinib. This sequence was found in a human donor with alopecia areata. In DNA form, the CDR3 reads TGTGCCAGCAGCCAACAACAGGGTAGGGGGCAAGAGACCCAGTACTTC. Amino acid sequence: CASSQQQGRGQETQYF.